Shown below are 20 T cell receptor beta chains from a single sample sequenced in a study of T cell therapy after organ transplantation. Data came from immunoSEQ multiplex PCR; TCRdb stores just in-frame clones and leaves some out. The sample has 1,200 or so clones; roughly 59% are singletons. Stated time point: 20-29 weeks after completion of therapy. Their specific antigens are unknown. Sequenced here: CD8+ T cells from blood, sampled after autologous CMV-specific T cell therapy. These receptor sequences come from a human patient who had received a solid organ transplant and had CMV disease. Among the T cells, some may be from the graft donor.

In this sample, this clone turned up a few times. CDR3 coding DNA: TGTGCCAGCAGTCAGGGGTACGAGCAGTACTTC. Translated: CASSQGYEQYF. The chain recombines TRBV27 with TRBJ2-7; possibly TRBD1 for D (6 bases). Germline V gene lookup returns CDR1 MNHEY and CDR2 SMNVEV (reference sequence). The CDR3 totals 11 residues. V lost 5 bases to trimming and J lost 4 bases, with 6 bases between them.

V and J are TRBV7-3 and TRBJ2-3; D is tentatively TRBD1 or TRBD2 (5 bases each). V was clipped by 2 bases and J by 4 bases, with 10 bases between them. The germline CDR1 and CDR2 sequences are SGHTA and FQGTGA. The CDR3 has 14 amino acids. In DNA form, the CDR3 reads TGTGCCAGCAGCTTATCCGGGACCGCAGATACGCAGTATTTT. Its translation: CASSLSGTADTQYF.

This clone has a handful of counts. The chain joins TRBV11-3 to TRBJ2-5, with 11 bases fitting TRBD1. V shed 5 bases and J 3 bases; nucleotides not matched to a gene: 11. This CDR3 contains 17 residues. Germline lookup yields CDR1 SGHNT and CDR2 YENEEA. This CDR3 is CASSTGTGGLVKETQYF. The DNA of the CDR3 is TGTGCCAGCAGCACCGGGACAGGGGGACTAGTGAAAGAGACCCAGTACTTC.

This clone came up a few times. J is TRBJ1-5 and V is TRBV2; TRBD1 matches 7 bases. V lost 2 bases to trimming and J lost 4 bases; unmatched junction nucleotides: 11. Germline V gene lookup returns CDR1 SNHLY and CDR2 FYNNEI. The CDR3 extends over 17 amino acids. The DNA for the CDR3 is TGTGCCAGCAGTGAAACCGGGACAGACCTTGGGAATCAGCCCCAGCATTTT. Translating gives CASSETGTDLGNQPQHF.

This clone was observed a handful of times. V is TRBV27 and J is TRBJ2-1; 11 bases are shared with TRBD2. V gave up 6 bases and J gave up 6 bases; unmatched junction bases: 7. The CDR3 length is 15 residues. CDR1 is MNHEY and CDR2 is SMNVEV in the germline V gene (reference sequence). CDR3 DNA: TGTGCCAGCAGGTTAGCGGGAGGGCCGTTCAATGAGCAGTTCTTC. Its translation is CASRLAGGPFNEQFF.

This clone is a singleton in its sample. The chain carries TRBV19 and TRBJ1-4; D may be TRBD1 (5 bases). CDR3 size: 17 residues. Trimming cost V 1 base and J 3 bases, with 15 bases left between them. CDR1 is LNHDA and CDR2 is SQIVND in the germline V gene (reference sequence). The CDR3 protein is CASSIVYRRLPNEKLFF. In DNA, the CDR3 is TGTGCCAGTAGTATAGTGTACAGGCGGTTACCTAATGAAAAACTGTTTTTT. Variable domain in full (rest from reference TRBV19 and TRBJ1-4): DGGITQSPKYLFRKEGQNVTLSCEQNLNHDAMYWYRQDPGQGLRLIYYSQIVNDFQKGDIAEGYSVSREKKESFPLTVTSAQKNPTAFYLCASSIVYRRLPNEKLFFGSGTQLSVL.

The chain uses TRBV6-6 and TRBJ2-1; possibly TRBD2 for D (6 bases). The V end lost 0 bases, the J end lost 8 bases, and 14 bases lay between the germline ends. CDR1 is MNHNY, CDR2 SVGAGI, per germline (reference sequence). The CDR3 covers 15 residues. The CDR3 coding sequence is TGTGCCAGCAGTTACTCGAGGCCAGGAGGGGATGAGCAGTTCTTC. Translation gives CASSYSRPGGDEQFF.

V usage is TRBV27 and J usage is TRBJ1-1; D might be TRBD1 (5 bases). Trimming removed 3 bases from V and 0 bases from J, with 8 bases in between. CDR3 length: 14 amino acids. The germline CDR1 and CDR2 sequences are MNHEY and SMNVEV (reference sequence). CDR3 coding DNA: TGTGCCAGCAGTTTTGACAGTCTGAACACTGAAGCTTTCTTT. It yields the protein CASSFDSLNTEAFF.

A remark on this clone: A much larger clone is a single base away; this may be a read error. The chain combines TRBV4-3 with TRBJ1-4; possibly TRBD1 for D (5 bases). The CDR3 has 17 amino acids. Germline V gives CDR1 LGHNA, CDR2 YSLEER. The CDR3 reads CARSQDGGEGYGEKLFF. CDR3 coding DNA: TGCGCCCGCAGCCAAGATGGGGGGGAGGGGTACGGGGAAAAACTGTTTTTT.

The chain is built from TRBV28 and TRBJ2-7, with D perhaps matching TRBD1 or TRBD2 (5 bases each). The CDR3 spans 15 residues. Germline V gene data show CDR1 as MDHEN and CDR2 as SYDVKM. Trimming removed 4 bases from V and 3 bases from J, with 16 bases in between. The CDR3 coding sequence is TGTGCCAGCAGTTCGCCGGGACCGAAACACTACGAGCAGTACTTC. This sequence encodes CASSSPGPKHYEQYF.

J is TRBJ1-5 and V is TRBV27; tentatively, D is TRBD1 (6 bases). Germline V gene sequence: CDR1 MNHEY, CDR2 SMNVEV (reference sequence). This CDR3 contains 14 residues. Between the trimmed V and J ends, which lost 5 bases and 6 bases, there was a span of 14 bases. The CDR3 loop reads CASSVQQGGQPQHF. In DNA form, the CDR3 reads TGTGCCAGCAGTGTCCAACAGGGAGGTCAGCCCCAGCATTTT.

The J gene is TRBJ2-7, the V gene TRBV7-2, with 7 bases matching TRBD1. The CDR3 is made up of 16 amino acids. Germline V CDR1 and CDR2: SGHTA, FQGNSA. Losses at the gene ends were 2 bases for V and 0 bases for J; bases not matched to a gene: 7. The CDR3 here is CASSLSPQGVSYEQYF. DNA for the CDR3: TGTGCCAGCAGCTTAAGCCCGCAGGGGGTCTCCTACGAGCAGTACTTC.

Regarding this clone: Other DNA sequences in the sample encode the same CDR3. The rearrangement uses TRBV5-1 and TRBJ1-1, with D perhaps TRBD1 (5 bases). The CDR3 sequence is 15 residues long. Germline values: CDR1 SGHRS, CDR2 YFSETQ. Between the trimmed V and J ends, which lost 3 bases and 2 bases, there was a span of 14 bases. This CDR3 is CASSSRGEGNTEAFF. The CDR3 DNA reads TGCGCCAGCAGCTCCCGGGGGGAGGGAAACACTGAAGCTTTCTTT.

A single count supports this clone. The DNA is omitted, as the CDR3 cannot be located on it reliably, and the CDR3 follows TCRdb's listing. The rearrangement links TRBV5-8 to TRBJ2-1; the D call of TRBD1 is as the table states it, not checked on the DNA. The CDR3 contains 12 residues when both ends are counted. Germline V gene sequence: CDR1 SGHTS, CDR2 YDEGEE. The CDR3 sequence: CASSLVGQGAFF.

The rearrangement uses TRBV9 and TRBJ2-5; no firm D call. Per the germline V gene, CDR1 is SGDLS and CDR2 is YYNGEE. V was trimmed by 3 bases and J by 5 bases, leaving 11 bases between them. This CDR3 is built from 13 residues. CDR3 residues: CASSAWSTETQYF. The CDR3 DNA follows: TGTGCCAGCAGCGCCTGGTCGACGGAGACCCAGTACTTC.

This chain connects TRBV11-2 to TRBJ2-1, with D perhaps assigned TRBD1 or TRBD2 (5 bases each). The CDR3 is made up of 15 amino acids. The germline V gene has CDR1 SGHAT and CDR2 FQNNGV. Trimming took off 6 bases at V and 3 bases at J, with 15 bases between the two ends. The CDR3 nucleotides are TGTGCCAGCAGTCTCCGGGACGGAGGCTACAATGAGCAGTTCTTC. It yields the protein CASSLRDGGYNEQFF.

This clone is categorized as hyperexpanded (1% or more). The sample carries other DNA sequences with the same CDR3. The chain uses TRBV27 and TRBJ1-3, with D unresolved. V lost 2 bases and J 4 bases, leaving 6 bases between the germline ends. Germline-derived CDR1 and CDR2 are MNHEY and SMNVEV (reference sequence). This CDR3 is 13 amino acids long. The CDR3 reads CASSLRSGNTIYF. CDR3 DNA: TGTGCCAGCAGTTTAAGGTCCGGAAACACCATATATTTT.

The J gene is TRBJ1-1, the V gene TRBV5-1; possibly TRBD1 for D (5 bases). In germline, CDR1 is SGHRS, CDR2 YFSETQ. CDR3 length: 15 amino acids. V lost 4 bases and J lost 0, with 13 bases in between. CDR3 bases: TGCGCCAGCAGCCCGGGACGTATCATGAACACTGAAGCTTTCTTT. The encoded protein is CASSPGRIMNTEAFF.

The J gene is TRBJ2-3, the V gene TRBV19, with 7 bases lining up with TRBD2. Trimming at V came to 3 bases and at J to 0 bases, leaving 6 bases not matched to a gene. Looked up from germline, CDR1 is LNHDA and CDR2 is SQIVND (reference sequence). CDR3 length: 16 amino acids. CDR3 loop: CASSIYQRGSTDTQYF. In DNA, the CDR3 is TGTGCCAGTAGTATTTACCAGCGGGGTAGCACAGATACGCAGTATTTT.

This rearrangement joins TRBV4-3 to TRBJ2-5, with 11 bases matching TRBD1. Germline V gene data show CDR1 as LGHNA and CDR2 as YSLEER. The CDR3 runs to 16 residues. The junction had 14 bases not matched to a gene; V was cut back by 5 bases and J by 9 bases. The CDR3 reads CASSDRDRGTKSAQYF. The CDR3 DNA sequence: TGCGCCAGCAGCGACCGGGACAGGGGGACGAAATCGGCCCAGTACTTC.